Here is one TCR beta chain with its context. Its antigen is not known. Assay: immunoSEQ multiplex PCR; the TCRdb copy retains only in-frame clones and omits some. The profile shows some 700,000 clones, less than 95% of them singletons. These data originate in a study of shared clonotypes between healthy human individuals. Regarding the study as a whole: The generation probabilities recorded for non-shared clonotypes fell below those of clonotypes shared by all four donors. It was anticipated that sequencing depth would influence how many clonotypes donors shared. Estimated richness values were generally larger in naive subsets than in memory subsets.

Germline lookup yields CDR1 SGHTA and CDR2 FQGNSA. This CDR3 comprises 15 residues. The V and J ends lost 5 bases and 6 bases, in that order; junction bases with no gene match: 12. This chain joins TRBV7-2 and TRBJ2-7; 8 nucleotides line up with TRBD1. The sample consisted of memory CD8+ T cells from PBMCs. The subset denotes: CD45RO+ cells pooled with CCR7-negative TemRA cells. The TCR originated in a man in his late teens or twenties in good health. Some clones in this sample may be carry-over from other donors' samples. This chain's CDR3 is CASSPWPRGRGEQYF. The CDR3 region has the DNA TGTGCCAGCAGCCCATGGCCCAGGGGGCGGGGCGAGCAGTACTTC.